This T cell receptor (beta chain) comes out of a study of blood T cell repertoires in COVID-19. TCRdb keeps only in-frame clones here, not all; method: immunoSEQ multiplex PCR. The sample includes 150,000 to 190,000 clones, approximately 80% of them seen just once. The CDR3 spans 16 residues. Germline lookup yields CDR1 SGHAT and CDR2 FQDESV (reference sequence). Trimming cost V 5 bases and J 2 bases, with 18 bases left between them. The sequenced sample was peripheral blood. The clonotype originates from a woman between 45 and 65 years old with acute or convalescent COVID-19. The chain joins TRBV11-1 to TRBJ2-5, with no clear D. The CDR3 region is CASSLSRGYSQETQYF. The CDR3 DNA is TGTGCCAGCAGCCTGTCGCGCGGATACTCACAAGAGACCCAGTACTTC.